Below, one T cell receptor (beta chain) is given with its context. Germline CDR1 and CDR2: SGHTA and FQGTGA. This CDR3 has 13 residues. Deletions cut 1 base from V and 0 bases from J, with 4 bases between. The data originate from a study of blood T cell repertoires in COVID-19. Study background: Both acute and convalescent COVID-19 samples were obtained from the United States, Italy and Spain. Sources were T cells, B-cell-depleted T cells, or PBMCs; the material itself was cDNA or gDNA.

Authors' analysis steps: Reference gene primer amplification gave estimated nucleated cell counts. The table came from immunoSEQ multiplex PCR; TCRdb's copy has only in-frame clones and leaves some out. V and J calls and clone size come straight from that table; D and trimming were deduced from the DNA. In the table there are around 200,000 clones, approximately 81% of which are singletons. This clonotype originated in an elderly woman with acute or convalescent COVID-19. The sequenced sample was peripheral blood. The chain combines TRBV7-3 with TRBJ2-7, with D unclear. CDR3 sequence: CASSLRASYEQYF. The CDR3 DNA sequence: TGTGCCAGCAGCTTAAGGGCCTCCTACGAGCAGTACTTC. The whole variable domain, remainder taken from reference TRBV7-3 and TRBJ2-7, is GAGVSQTPSNKVTEKGKYVELRCDPISGHTALYWYRQSLGQGPEFLIYFQGTGAADDSGLPNDRFFAVRPEGSVSTLKIQRTERGDSAVYLCASSLRASYEQYFGPGTRLTVT.